The rows below give T cell receptor beta chains drawn from one sample of a study of shared clonotypes between healthy human individuals. Generated by immunoSEQ multiplex PCR, the TCRdb table keeps only in-frame clones and is missing some. The data hold some 2,400,000 clones, with 95% observed a single time. Sample: naive CD4+ T cells sorted from blood. The receptors come from a man younger than 35 in good health. CDR3s include the opening cysteine and the closing phenylalanine or tryptophan. The order of the fields is J gene, D gene, clone size, V gene, CDR3 DNA, CDR3 protein. The D gene is left open where the match is weak. Clone size, where shown, is once, few, many, or a class for clones that have expanded.

>TRBJ1-3|TRBD1|.|TRBV30
TGTGCCTGGAGTTTCCAGGGACAGCTGATCTCTGGAAACACCATATATTTT
CAWSFQGQLISGNTIYF
>TRBJ2-3|TRBD2|.|TRBV11-2
TGTGCCAGCACCACTATCGGGCTAGCGGGAGCGGATACGCAGTATTTT
CASTTIGLAGADTQYF
>TRBJ2-5|.|.|TRBV18
TGTGCCAGCTCACCACCGCTCAGGGGAGTTGTTCAAGAGACCCAGTACTTC
CASSPPLRGVVQETQYF
>TRBJ1-2|.|.|TRBV30
TGTGCCTGGACATTGTCGGGGGACTATGGCTACACCTTC
CAWTLSGDYGYTF
>TRBJ1-1|TRBD1|.|TRBV5-1
TGCGCCAGCAGCTCCGGATTGGGACAGGGGGGAATAACTGAAGCTTTCTTT
CASSSGLGQGGITEAFF
>TRBJ2-7|.|.|TRBV6-6
TGTGCCAGCAGTTACAGCTCCTTGGGGGAGCAGTACTTC
CASSYSSLGEQYF
>TRBJ1-1|.|.|TRBV28
TGTGCCAGCAGTTTAGGGTGGGGTCCTGAAGCTTTCTTT
CASSLGWGPEAFF
>TRBJ2-7|TRBD2|.|TRBV19
TGTGCCAGTAGTGAGACTAGCGGGGAGACCTTCTCCTACGAGCAGTACTTC
CASSETSGETFSYEQYF
>TRBJ1-1|.|few|TRBV30
TGTGCCTGGAGTGTGGTCCGAGGAACTGAAGCTTTCTTT
CAWSVVRGTEAFF
>TRBJ2-5|.|.|TRBV5-1
TGCGCCAGCAGCTTGGGCTCAACCCGGGGAGAGACCCAGTACTTC
CASSLGSTRGETQYF
>TRBJ1-2|.|few|TRBV5-8
TGTGCCAGCCACTACGTGCAGGGTTTCTATGGCTACACCTTC
CASHYVQGFYGYTF
>TRBJ1-1|TRBD1|.|TRBV11-2
TGTGCCAGCAGCCCAAATAAGTGGACAGGGAGTGGCGCTTTCTTT
CASSPNKWTGSGAFF
>TRBJ1-5|.|.|TRBV4-1
TGCGCCAGCAGCCAATCCCAGGGAGTGAATCAGCCCCAGCATTTT
CASSQSQGVNQPQHF
>TRBJ1-1|.|.|TRBV2
TGTGCCAGCTTGGGTAACACTGAAGCTTTCTTT
CASLGNTEAFF
>TRBJ1-2|.|.|TRBV10-3
TGTGCCATCAGTTGGCCCAACTATGGCTACACCTTC
CAISWPNYGYTF
>TRBJ2-3|TRBD2|.|TRBV7-9
TGTGCCAGCAGCGGGACAGCACTCTTGCGGGGGGGCCTCGCAGATACGCAGTATTTT
CASSGTALLRGGLADTQYF
>TRBJ2-1|.|.|TRBV7-2
TGTGCCAGCAGCCCCCAGGCCCTCTACAATGAGCAGTTCTTC
CASSPQALYNEQFF
>TRBJ2-1|.|.|TRBV4-3
TGCGCCAGCAGCCTAGCCGACGGATACAATGAGCAGTTCTTC
CASSLADGYNEQFF
>TRBJ1-1|TRBD1|.|TRBV30
TGTGCCTGGAGGCCAGGGGGCTACACTGAAGCTTTCTTT
CAWRPGGYTEAFF
>TRBJ2-5|TRBD1|.|TRBV28
TGTGCCAGCAGTATTCGAACAGGGGGATTGGAGACCCAGTACTTC
CASSIRTGGLETQYF
>TRBJ2-5|TRBD2|.|TRBV4-1
TGCGCCAGCAGCAGCTTTCCCGGGACTAGCGGGTTAGAGACCCAGTACTTC
CASSSFPGTSGLETQYF
>TRBJ1-6|TRBD1|.|TRBV30
TGTGCCTGGAGTTTTCCGACAGGGACCCCTTCACCCCTCCACTTT
CAWSFPTGTPSPLHF
>TRBJ1-3|.|.|TRBV30
TGTGCCTGGTGCCACTCTGGAAACACCATATATTTT
CAWCHSGNTIYF
>TRBJ2-7|TRBD1|.|TRBV10-1
TGCGCCAGCAGTGCGGGACAGGGCTACGAGCAGTACTTC
CASSAGQGYEQYF
>TRBJ1-4|.|.|TRBV11-2
TGTGCCAGCAGCTTTGACAGAGTAATTGAAAAACTGTTTTTT
CASSFDRVIEKLFF
>TRBJ1-2|TRBD1|.|TRBV29-1
TGCAGCGTTGAAGCGGCGGGGACAGGGTCCCGCTACACCTTC
CSVEAAGTGSRYTF
>TRBJ1-4|.|.|TRBV5-1
TGCGCCAGCAGCCTCGGGACTGACCTTGAAAAACTGTTTTTT
CASSLGTDLEKLFF
>TRBJ1-1|.|.|TRBV29-1
TGCAGCGTTCAGAACATGAACACTGAAGCTTTCTTT
CSVQNMNTEAFF